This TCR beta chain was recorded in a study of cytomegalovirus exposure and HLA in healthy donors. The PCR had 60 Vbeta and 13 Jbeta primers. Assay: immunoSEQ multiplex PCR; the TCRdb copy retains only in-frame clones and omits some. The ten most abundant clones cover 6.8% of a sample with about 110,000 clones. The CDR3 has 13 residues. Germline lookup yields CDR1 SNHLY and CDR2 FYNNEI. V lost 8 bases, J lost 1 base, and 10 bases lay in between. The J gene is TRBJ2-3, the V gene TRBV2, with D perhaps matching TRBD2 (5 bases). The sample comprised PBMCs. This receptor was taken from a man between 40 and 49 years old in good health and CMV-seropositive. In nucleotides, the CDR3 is TGTGCCAGCTCAGAGAGGGGCACAGATACGCAGTATTTT. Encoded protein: CASSERGTDTQYF. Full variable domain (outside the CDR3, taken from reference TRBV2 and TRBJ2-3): EPEVTQTPSHQVTQMGQEVILRCVPISNHLYFYWYRQILGQKVEFLVSFYNNEISEKSEIFDDQFSVERPDGSNFTLKIRSTKLEDSAMYFCASSERGTDTQYFGPGTRLTVL.